The 4 T cell receptor beta chains reported below all come from one sample, sequenced in a study of blood T cell repertoires in COVID-19. TCRdb's copy holds only in-frame clones and misses some; the assay was immunoSEQ multiplex PCR. Of around 420,000 clones in the sample, roughly 90% are singletons; the top ten hold 2% to 2.5%. The material sequenced was PBMCs or T cells enriched from blood (not recorded which). The receptors originated from a woman in her thirties or forties with acute COVID-19.

The chain is built from TRBV7-9 and TRBJ1-1; D not certain. The CDR3 spans 14 residues. The germline V and J ends were trimmed by 0 bases and 4 bases, with 9 bases remaining between them. Germline loops: CDR1 SEHNR, CDR2 FQNEAQ (reference sequence). CDR3 loop: CASSLAGSGTEAFF. The CDR3 DNA reads as TGTGCCAGCAGCTTAGCAGGGAGTGGCACTGAAGCTTTCTTT.

The rearrangement uses TRBV7-9 and TRBJ2-1; D might be TRBD1 (6 bases). The V gene's germline CDR1 is SEHNR and CDR2 FQNEAQ (reference sequence). With 5 bases removed from V and 0 bases from J, the gap between germline ends came to 8 bases. The CDR3 length is 14 residues. CDR3 sequence (DNA): TGTGCCAGCAGCCCCAGGGGCTCCTACAATGAGCAGTTCTTC. It is translated as CASSPRGSYNEQFF.

This clone appeared many times. This sequence joins TRBV7-9 and TRBJ2-1, with 7 bases lining up with TRBD1. J was trimmed by 8 bases and V by 5 bases; bases with no gene match: 9. Germline loops: CDR1 SEHNR, CDR2 FQNEAQ (reference sequence). The CDR3 is 14 amino acids. The CDR3 protein is CASSRDPTGHEQFF. The CDR3 bases are TGTGCCAGCAGCCGAGACCCGACAGGGCATGAGCAGTTCTTC.

V gene TRBV6-6 combines with J gene TRBJ2-7, with 10 bases that match TRBD1. V was clipped by 6 bases and J by 5 bases; unmatched bases: 7. CDR3 length equals 14 residues. Germline CDR1 reads MNHNY; CDR2 reads SVGAGI (reference sequence). The CDR3 loop reads CASRSGTGDNEQYF. The DNA of the CDR3 is TGTGCCAGCAGGTCCGGGACAGGGGATAACGAGCAGTACTTC.